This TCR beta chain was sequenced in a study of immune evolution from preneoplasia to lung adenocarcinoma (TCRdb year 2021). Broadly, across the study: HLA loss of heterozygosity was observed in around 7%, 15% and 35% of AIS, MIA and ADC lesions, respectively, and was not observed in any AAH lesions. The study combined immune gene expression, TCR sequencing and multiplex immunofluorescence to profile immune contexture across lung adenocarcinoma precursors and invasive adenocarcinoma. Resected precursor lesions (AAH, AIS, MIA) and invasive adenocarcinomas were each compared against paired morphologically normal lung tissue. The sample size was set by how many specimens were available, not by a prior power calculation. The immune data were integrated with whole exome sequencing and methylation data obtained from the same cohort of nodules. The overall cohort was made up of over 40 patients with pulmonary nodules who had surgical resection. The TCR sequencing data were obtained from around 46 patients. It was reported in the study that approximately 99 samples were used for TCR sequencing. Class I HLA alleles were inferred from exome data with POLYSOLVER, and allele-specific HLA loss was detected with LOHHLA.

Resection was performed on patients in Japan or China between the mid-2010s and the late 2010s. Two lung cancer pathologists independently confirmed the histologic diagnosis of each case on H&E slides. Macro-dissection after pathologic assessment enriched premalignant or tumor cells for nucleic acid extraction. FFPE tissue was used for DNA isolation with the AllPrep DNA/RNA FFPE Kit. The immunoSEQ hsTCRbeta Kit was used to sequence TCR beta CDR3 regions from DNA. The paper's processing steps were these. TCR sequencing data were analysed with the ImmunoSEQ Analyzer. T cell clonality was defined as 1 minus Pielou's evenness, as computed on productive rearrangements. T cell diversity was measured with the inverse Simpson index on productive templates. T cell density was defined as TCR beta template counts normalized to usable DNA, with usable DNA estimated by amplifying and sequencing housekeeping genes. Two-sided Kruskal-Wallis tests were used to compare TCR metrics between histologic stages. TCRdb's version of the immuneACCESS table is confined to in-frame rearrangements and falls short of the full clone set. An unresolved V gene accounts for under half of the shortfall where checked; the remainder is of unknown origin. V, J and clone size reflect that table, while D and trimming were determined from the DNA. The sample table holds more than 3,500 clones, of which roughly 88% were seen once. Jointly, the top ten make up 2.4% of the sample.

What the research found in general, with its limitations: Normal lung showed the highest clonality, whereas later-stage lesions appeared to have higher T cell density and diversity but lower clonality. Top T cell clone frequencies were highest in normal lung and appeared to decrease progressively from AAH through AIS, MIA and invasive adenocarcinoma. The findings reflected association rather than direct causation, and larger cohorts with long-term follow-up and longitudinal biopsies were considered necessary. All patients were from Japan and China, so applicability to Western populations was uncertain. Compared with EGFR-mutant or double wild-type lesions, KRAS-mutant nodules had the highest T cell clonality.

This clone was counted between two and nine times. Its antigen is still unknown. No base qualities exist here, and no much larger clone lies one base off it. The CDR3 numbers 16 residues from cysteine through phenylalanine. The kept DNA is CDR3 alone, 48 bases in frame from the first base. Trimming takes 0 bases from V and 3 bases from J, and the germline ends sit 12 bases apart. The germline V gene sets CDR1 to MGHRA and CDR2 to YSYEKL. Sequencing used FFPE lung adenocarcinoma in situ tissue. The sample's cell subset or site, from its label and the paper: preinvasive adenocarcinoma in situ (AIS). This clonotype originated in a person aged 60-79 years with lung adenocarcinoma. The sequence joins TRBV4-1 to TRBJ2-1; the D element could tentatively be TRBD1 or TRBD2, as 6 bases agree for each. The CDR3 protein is CASSQDIGGVYNEQFF. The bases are TGCGCCAGCAGCCAAGACATCGGGGGCGTCTACAATGAGCAGTTCTTC.